Shown below are 25 T cell receptor beta chains from a single sample sequenced in a study of CD8 T cells in ankylosing spondylitis. MiXCR, applied by TCRdb to the 5' RACE reads, yields one record per CDR3 protein. Here the sample spans just over 300,000 distinct CDR3 sequences, less than 25% being singletons. Sequencing was performed on blood, either unsorted or a sorted T cell fraction (not recorded which). The receptors come from a female donor with ankylosing spondylitis or in good health (not recorded which).

The chain uses TRBV29-1 and TRBJ2-1; 8 nucleotides line up with TRBD1. CDR3 length: 15 residues. CDR1 and CDR2 from the germline V gene are SQVTM and ANQGSEA. Trimming took 5 bases from V and 3 from J; bases not matched to a gene: 9. This chain's CDR3 is CSVLARQGIYNEQFF. CDR3 coding DNA: TGCAGCGTTCTTGCTCGACAGGGGATCTACAATGAGCAGTTCTTC.

The sample holds many counts of this clonotype. This chain connects TRBV29-1 to TRBJ2-1, with 9 bases aligning to TRBD2. CDR1 and CDR2 from the germline V gene are SQVTM and ANQGSEA. V was pared by 7 bases and J by 6 bases, with 7 bases of the junction left unmatched. The CDR3 length is 13 residues. The DNA of the CDR3 is TGCAGCGCACATAGCGGGAGAGGCAATGAGCAGTTCTTC. Its protein is CSAHSGRGNEQFF.

This clonotype was detected many times. The CDR3 sequence is CASSLAFRRSGPGSYNEQFF. CDR3 sequence (DNA): TGTGCCAGCAGCTTAGCATTTAGGAGGAGTGGCCCCGGCTCCTACAATGAGCAGTTCTTC. This chain uses TRBV11-1 with TRBJ2-1; D possibly corresponds to TRBD2 (5 bases). Germline assignment: CDR1 SGHAT and CDR2 FQDESV (reference sequence). Trimming left V 0 bases short and J 0 bases short, with 21 bases between. The CDR3 totals 20 residues.

The chain recombines TRBV20-1 with TRBJ2-3, with 7 bases identical to TRBD2. Germline CDR1 is DFQATT and CDR2 is SNEGSKA (reference sequence). This CDR3 is built from 16 residues. Trimming removed 6 bases from V and 3 bases from J; junction bases left unmatched: 15. The CDR3 is CSAPLSGREWTDTQYF. Written as DNA, the CDR3 is TGCAGTGCCCCCCTATCCGGGCGGGAGTGGACAGATACGCAGTATTTT.

The chain employs TRBV28 and TRBJ2-3; 9 bases are a match to TRBD1. With 6 bases clipped from V and 0 bases from J, the junction kept 4 bases outside the gene matches. Germline V gene lookup returns CDR1 MDHEN and CDR2 SYDVKM. CDR3 length: 15 amino acids. The CDR3 reads CASREQGASTDTQYF. The CDR3, as DNA: TGTGCCAGCAGGGAACAGGGGGCTAGCACAGATACGCAGTATTTT.

This clonotype was seen a handful of times. The rearrangement joins TRBV12-3 or TRBV12-4 to TRBJ1-1, with no clear D. The CDR3 consists of 13 residues. V gave up 6 bases and J gave up 6 bases, with 14 bases separating them. For the CDR3, the DNA is TGTGCCAGCAGGACCGCCCCCCACGCTGAAGCTTTCTTT. It encodes CASRTAPHAEAFF.

The V gene is TRBV11-2, the J gene TRBJ2-5; the match to TRBD1 covers 8 bases. V gave up 6 bases and J gave up 3 bases; unmatched junction bases: 9. Germline CDR1 and CDR2: SGHAT and FQNNGV. The CDR3 covers 15 residues. The DNA of the CDR3 is TGTGCCAGCAGAGGGTTCCGACAGGGGAAAGAGACCCAGTACTTC. Its protein is CASRGFRQGKETQYF.

Only a few counts were recorded for this clonotype. The J gene is TRBJ2-1, the V gene TRBV20-1; TRBD2 aligns across 7 bases. This CDR3 is built from 16 residues. The V gene's germline CDR1 is DFQATT and CDR2 SNEGSKA (reference sequence). Trimming cost V 3 bases and J 0 bases; bases outside gene matches: 8. CDR3 loop: CSASTQAGSSYNEQFF. As DNA, the CDR3 is TGCAGTGCTAGCACCCAAGCGGGGAGCTCCTACAATGAGCAGTTCTTC.

This chain links TRBV28 with TRBJ1-4, with 9 bases aligning to TRBD1. This CDR3 comprises 14 residues. After removal of 4 bases from V and 11 bases from J, the junction contained 8 bases not matched to a gene. Germline values: CDR1 MDHEN, CDR2 SYDVKM. The CDR3 is CASSYRDRVGKLFF. The CDR3 bases are TGTGCCAGCAGTTACCGGGACAGGGTGGGGAAACTGTTTTTT.

V usage is TRBV29-1 and J usage is TRBJ2-7; TRBD2 might be the D (6 bases). The CDR3 sequence is 13 residues long. Germline V gives CDR1 SQVTM, CDR2 ANQGSEA. V lost 4 bases and J lost 3, with 13 bases in between. The CDR3 DNA follows: TGCAGCGTTGCCCGAGGGACTTACTACGAGCAGTACTTC. Protein sequence: CSVARGTYYEQYF.

This clonotype was detected only a few times. The chain uses TRBV21-1 and TRBJ2-3; the table's D gene call, TRBD1, was not cross checked with the DNA. TRBV21-1 is a listed pseudogene. The CDR3 loop spans 16 amino acids. The CDR3: CASSLPGTGKLDTQYF. In DNA, the CDR3 is TGTGCCAGCAGCTTGCCCGGGACAGGGAAATTAGATACGCAGTATTTT.

V usage is TRBV9 and J usage is TRBJ2-7; 13 bases line up with TRBD2. J gave up 6 bases and V 0 bases, and 3 bases lay outside the gene matches. The CDR3 spans 15 residues. Germline V lookup: CDR1 SGDLS, CDR2 YYNGEE. As DNA, the CDR3 is TGTGCCAGCAGCGTAGGGGGACTAGCGGGACCCGAGCAGTACTTC. Translated, it gives CASSVGGLAGPEQYF. Using reference TRBV9 and TRBJ2-7 for the parts outside the CDR3, the full variable domain is DSGVTQTPKHLITATGQRVTLRCSPRSGDLSVYWYQQSLDQGLQFLIQYYNGEERAKGNILERFSAQQFPDLHSELNLSSLELGDSALYFCASSVGGLAGPEQYFGPGTRLTVT.

V and J are TRBV6-5 and TRBJ2-5, with 8 bases aligning to TRBD2. The CDR3 loop spans 17 amino acids. Germline CDR1 is MNHEY and CDR2 is SVGAGI. V was pared by 1 base and J by 1 base, with 8 bases of the junction left unmatched. The CDR3 region has the DNA TGTGCCAGCAGTTACTGGGCGGGAGGTAGTCGCCAAGAGACCCAGTACTTC. It encodes CASSYWAGGSRQETQYF.

This clonotype was detected only a few times. This chain connects TRBV7-9 to TRBJ2-7; D might be TRBD2 (5 bases). Germline V gives CDR1 SEHNR, CDR2 FQNEAQ (reference sequence). CDR3 length equals 14 residues. Trimming stripped 4 bases from V and 5 bases from J, with 15 bases between. The CDR3 nucleotides read TGTGCCAGCAGCTACTCCGGGAAACAGAACGAGCAGTACTTC. Its translation: CASSYSGKQNEQYF.

This clonotype was seen repeatedly, ten times or more. The genes are TRBV12-3 or TRBV12-4 and TRBJ2-3; D is unresolved. The CDR3 length is 11 residues. The V end was cut by 6 bases, the J end by 9 bases, with 10 bases between. This CDR3 reads CASSTLGTQYF. CDR3 sequence (DNA): TGTGCCAGCAGCACATTGGGCACGCAGTATTTT.

This clonotype has a count of ten or more. The chain carries TRBV20-1 and TRBJ1-2; tentative D call: TRBD1 (5 bases). The CDR3 is 13 residues long. CDR1 DFQATT and CDR2 SNEGSKA come from the germline V gene (reference sequence). V lost 0 bases, J lost 8 bases, and 13 bases lay in between. DNA for the CDR3: TGCAGTGCTAGAGATTCCCAGGGAGGGGGCTACACCTTC. The encoded protein is CSARDSQGGGYTF.

The chain links TRBV5-1 to TRBJ2-5; D unclear. This CDR3 has 15 residues. Germline V gene sequence: CDR1 SGHRS, CDR2 YFSETQ. Trimming took off 2 bases at V and 0 bases at J, with 11 bases between the two ends. DNA of the CDR3: TGCGCCAGCAGCTTCCCAGACGGCAACCAAGAGACCCAGTACTTC. The encoded protein is CASSFPDGNQETQYF.

Only a few counts were recorded for this clonotype. J is TRBJ2-3 and V is TRBV7-8; a possible D gene is TRBD1 (5 bases). Trimming took 1 base from V and 3 from J, leaving 11 bases between them. This CDR3 is built from 15 residues. Germline V gives CDR1 SGHVS, CDR2 FQNEAQ. CDR3 sequence reads: CASSLDPQGTDTQYF. Written as DNA, the CDR3 is TGTGCCAGCAGCTTAGATCCCCAGGGAACAGATACGCAGTATTTT.

This clonotype turned up a few times. CDR3 loop: CASGRTGAYEQYF. Here the CDR3 DNA reads TGTGCCAGCGGACGGACAGGCGCCTACGAGCAGTACTTC. This chain connects TRBV7-2 to TRBJ2-7; 7 bases are a match to TRBD1. The CDR3 totals 13 residues. J gave up 2 bases and V 8 bases, and 6 bases lay outside the gene matches. The germline V gene has CDR1 SGHTA and CDR2 FQGNSA. The full variable domain, in which reference TRBV7-2 and TRBJ2-7 provide the parts outside the CDR3, is GAGVSQSPSNKVTEKGKDVELRCDPISGHTALYWYRQSLGQGLEFLIYFQGNSAPDKSGLPSDRFSAERTGGSVSTLTIQRTQQEDSAVYLCASGRTGAYEQYFGPGTRLTVT.

The rearrangement joins TRBV11-1 to TRBJ2-1, with 14 bases identical to TRBD2. Germline V gives CDR1 SGHAT, CDR2 FQDESV (reference sequence). The CDR3 loop spans 18 amino acids. Trimming removed 2 bases from V and 8 bases from J; junction bases left unmatched: 11. The CDR3 loop reads CASSLMTSGRASKDEQFF. The CDR3, as DNA: TGTGCCAGCAGCTTAATGACTAGCGGGAGGGCCTCGAAAGATGAGCAGTTCTTC.

The V and J genes are TRBV7-2 and TRBJ2-1; D gene ambiguous. The CDR3 consists of 13 residues. V was trimmed by 1 base and J by 6 bases, leaving 7 bases between them. Germline V gene data show CDR1 as SGHTA and CDR2 as FQGNSA. CDR3 nucleotide sequence: TGTGCCAGCAGCTTAGAAGTGCGCAATGAGCAGTTCTTC. This translates into CASSLEVRNEQFF.

This sequence joins TRBV28 and TRBJ2-4; D not certain. The germline V gene encodes CDR1 MDHEN and CDR2 SYDVKM. The CDR3 is 18 residues long. With 5 bases removed from V and 4 bases from J, the gap between germline ends came to 24 bases. The CDR3: CASSPILDPDSLKNIQYF. The CDR3 nucleotides are TGTGCCAGCAGTCCCATATTGGACCCAGACTCGCTAAAAAACATTCAGTACTTC.

The rearrangement joins TRBV6-2 or TRBV6-3 to TRBJ1-2, with D perhaps TRBD1 (5 bases). The CDR3 spans 14 residues. The V and J ends lost 3 bases and 6 bases respectively, with 14 bases between them. The V gene's germline CDR1 is MNHEY and CDR2 SVGEGT. The CDR3 DNA sequence: TGTGCCAGCAGTTATCTCGACAGACCGGATGGCTACACCTTC. Translated: CASSYLDRPDGYTF.

The J gene is TRBJ2-1, the V gene TRBV7-2; unclear D gene. V lost 2 bases and J lost 4, with 18 bases in between. The CDR3 totals 17 residues. CDR1 is SGHTA, CDR2 FQGNSA, per germline. CDR3 loop: CASSLTPLYRLYNEQFF. The CDR3 DNA reads TGTGCCAGCAGCTTAACGCCTCTCTACAGACTTTACAATGAGCAGTTCTTC.

This clonotype was seen a few times. The genes are TRBV29-1 and TRBJ2-1; 13 bases fit TRBD2. This CDR3 comprises 17 residues. Germline CDR1 and CDR2: SQVTM and ANQGSEA. The ends lost 4 bases at V and 2 bases at J; junction bases unmatched: 8. In DNA form, the CDR3 reads TGCAGCGTTGTAACTAGCGGGAGGGTATTGGCCTACAATGAGCAGTTCTTC. The encoded protein is CSVVTSGRVLAYNEQFF.